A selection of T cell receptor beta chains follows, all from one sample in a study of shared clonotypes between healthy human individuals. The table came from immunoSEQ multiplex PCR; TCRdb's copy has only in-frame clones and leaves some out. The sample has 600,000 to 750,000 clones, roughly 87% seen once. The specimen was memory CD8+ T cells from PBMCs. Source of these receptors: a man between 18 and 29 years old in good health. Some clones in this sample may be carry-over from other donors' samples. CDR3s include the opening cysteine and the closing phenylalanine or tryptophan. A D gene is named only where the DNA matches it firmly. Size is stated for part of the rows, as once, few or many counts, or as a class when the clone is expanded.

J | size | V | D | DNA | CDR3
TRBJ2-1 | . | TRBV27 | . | TGTGCCAGCAGGTTCGGCAATGAGCAGTTCTTC | CASRFGNEQFF
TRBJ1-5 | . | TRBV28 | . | TGTGCCGGGGCCGGGCAGTTCAATCAGCCCCAGCATTTT | CAGAGQFNQPQHF
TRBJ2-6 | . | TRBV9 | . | TGTGCCAGCAGCGTTGGGATCTCTGGGGCCAACGTCCTGACTTTC | CASSVGISGANVLTF
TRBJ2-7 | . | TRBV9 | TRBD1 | TGTGCCAGCAGCGAATCGGACAGGTATTACGAGCAGTACTTC | CASSESDRYYEQYF
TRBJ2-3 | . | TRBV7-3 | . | TGTGCCAGCAGCTTAATAGGGGGTGCAGATACGCAGTATTTT | CASSLIGGADTQYF
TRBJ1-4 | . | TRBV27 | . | TGTGCCAGCAGTTTATATCCAGGTGCAACTAATGAAAAACTGTTTTTT | CASSLYPGATNEKLFF
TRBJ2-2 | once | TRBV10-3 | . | TGTGCCATCAGTGAGGAGTACACCGGGGAGCTGTTTTTT | CAISEEYTGELFF
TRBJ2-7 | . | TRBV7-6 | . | TGTGCCAGCAGCTTAGGGTCGACTTACGAGCAGTACTTC | CASSLGSTYEQYF
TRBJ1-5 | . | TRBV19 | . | TGTGCCAGTAGTATTGGTGTCTTTAGCAATCAGCCCCAGCATTTT | CASSIGVFSNQPQHF
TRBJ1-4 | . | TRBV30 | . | TGTGCCTGGAGTGTTGGAAGGGAACTGTTTTTT | CAWSVGRELFF
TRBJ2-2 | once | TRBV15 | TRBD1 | TGTGCCACCAGCAGTCCTGACAGGGAAGACCACACCGGGGAGCTGTTTTTT | CATSSPDREDHTGELFF
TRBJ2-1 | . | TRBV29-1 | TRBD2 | TGCAGCGTTGATCGGGGGACTAGCGGCCCCAATGAGCAGTTCTTC | CSVDRGTSGPNEQFF
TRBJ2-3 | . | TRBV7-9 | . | TGTGCCAGCAGTCTCTGGGGGCTCGAGGGCGTGGATACGCAGTATTTT | CASSLWGLEGVDTQYF
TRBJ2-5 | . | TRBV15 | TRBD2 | TGTGCCACCAGCAGAGATCCTAGCGGGGTAGAGACCCAGTACTTC | CATSRDPSGVETQYF
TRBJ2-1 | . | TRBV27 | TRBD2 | TGTGCCAGCAGTTTACTAGCGGGAGTCATCGATGAGCAGTTCTTC | CASSLLAGVIDEQFF
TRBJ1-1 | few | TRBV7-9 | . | TGTGCCAGCAGCACCCGGGAGACCCTGAACACTGAAGCTTTCTTT | CASSTRETLNTEAFF
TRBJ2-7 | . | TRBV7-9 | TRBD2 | TGTGCCAGCAGCCACCGGACTAGCGCCACCTACGAGCAGTACTTC | CASSHRTSATYEQYF
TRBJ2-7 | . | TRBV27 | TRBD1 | TGTGCCAGCAGTTCTATCCCCGGGACAGGGTATACCGAGCAGTACTTC | CASSSIPGTGYTEQYF
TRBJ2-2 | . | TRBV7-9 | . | TGTGCCAGCAGCTTAGACCACAGGGTGAACACCGGGGAGCTGTTTTTT | CASSLDHRVNTGELFF
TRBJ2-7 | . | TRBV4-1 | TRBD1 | TGCGCCAGCAGCGATATGACAGGGGCGACAACCTACGAGCAGTACTTC | CASSDMTGATTYEQYF
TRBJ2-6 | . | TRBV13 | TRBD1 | TGTGCCAGCAGCTACACCCAGGGACAGCTAATCGCTAGCTCTGGGGCCAACGTCCTGACTTTC | CASSYTQGQLIASSGANVLTF
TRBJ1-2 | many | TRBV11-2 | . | TGTGCCAGCAGCTTAGTTATTGGGCAGGATGGCTACACCTTC | CASSLVIGQDGYTF
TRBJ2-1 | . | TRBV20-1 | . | TGCAGTGTTGAAGCTTACAATGAGCAGTTCTTC | CSVEAYNEQFF
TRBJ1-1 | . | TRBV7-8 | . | TGTGCCAGCAGCTCTGGCGACGTTAACACTGAAGCTTTCTTT | CASSSGDVNTEAFF
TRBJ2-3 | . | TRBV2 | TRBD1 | TGTGCCAGCAGGCGCGGGACAGGGGCTTCAGATACGCAGTATTTT | CASRRGTGASDTQYF
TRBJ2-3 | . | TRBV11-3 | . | TGTGCCAGCAGAGGTGGGGAGGATACGCAGTATTTT | CASRGGEDTQYF
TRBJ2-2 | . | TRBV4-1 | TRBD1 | TGCGCCAGCAGCCAAGGTTTGGACAGGCTGAACACCGGGGAGCTGTTTTTT | CASSQGLDRLNTGELFF
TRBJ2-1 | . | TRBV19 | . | TGTGCCAGTAGTATCGCCAACAGGGAAAACTACAATGAGCAGTTCTTC | CASSIANRENYNEQFF
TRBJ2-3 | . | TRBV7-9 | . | TGTGCCAGCAGCTCCCGTCGGGGTCACACAGATACGCAGTATTTT | CASSSRRGHTDTQYF
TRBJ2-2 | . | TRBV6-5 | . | TGTGCCAGCAGTTACTCGATCCGCCAGGGCCACCGGGAGCTGTTTTTT | CASSYSIRQGHRELFF
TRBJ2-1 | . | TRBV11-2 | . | TGTGCCAGCAGATTCAGGGACCAGCAGTTCTTC | CASRFRDQQFF
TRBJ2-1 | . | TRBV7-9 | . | TGTGCCAGCAGCTTAGAGCGGGTCGATGAGCAGTTCTTC | CASSLERVDEQFF
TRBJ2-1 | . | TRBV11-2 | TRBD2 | TGTGCCAGCAGCACTAGCGGGAGGCTCTACAATGAGCAGTTCTTC | CASSTSGRLYNEQFF
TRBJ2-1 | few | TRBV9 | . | TGTGCCAGCAGCGTAGGGACTCTCAATGAGCAGTTCTTC | CASSVGTLNEQFF
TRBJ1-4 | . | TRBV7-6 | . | TGTGCCAGCAGCTTTCGCTACAGGGTTGGGGAAAAACTGTTTTTT | CASSFRYRVGEKLFF
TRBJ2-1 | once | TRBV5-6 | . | TGTGCCAGCAGCTCGAGAGAATCTAAACAGTTCTTC | CASSSRESKQFF
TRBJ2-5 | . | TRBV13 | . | TGTGCCAGCAGCTCCGTCGGGGATGCCCAGTACTTC | CASSSVGDAQYF
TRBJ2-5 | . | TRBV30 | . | TGTGCCTGGAGTCCCGGGGTGGAGAGCCAGTACTTC | CAWSPGVESQYF
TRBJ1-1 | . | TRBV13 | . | TGTGCCAGCAGCTTTTTGCTGGGGGGCGAAGCTTTCTTT | CASSFLLGGEAFF
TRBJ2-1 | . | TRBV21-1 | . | TGTGCCAGCAGCAGGCGAGGTCGGAGCTCCTACAATGAGCAGTTCTTC | CASSRRGRSSYNEQFF
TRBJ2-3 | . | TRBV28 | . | TGTGCCAGCAGTTCCCCCCGGGAGTCAAGCACAGATACGCAGTATTTT | CASSSPRESSTDTQYF
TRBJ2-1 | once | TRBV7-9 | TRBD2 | TGTGCCAGCAGCTCCCTTTTTATCCTAGCGGGAGGTCGCGAGCAGTTCTTC | CASSSLFILAGGREQFF
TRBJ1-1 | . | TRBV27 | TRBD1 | TGTGCCAGCAGTATACAGGGGGCGGCCACTGAAGCTTTCTTT | CASSIQGAATEAFF
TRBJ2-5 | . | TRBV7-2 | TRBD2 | TGTGCCAGCAGCTTTACACCACTAGCGGGAGGGCCGGGAGAGACCCAGTACTTC | CASSFTPLAGGPGETQYF
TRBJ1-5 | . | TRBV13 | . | TGTGCCAGCAGCTTGCGCTCTCTAGGCCGTGGCAATCAGCCCCAGCATTTT | CASSLRSLGRGNQPQHF
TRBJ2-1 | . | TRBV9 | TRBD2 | TGTGCCAGCAGCGTAGATCCTGGACTAGCGAATAAGCAGTTCTTC | CASSVDPGLANKQFF
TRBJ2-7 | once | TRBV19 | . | TGTGCCAGTAGTACCGGACGGACTGATACCTACGAGCAGTACTTC | CASSTGRTDTYEQYF
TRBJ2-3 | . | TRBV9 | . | TGTGCCAGCAGCGTAGCTCAAGGGGTTTACACAGATACGCAGTATTTT | CASSVAQGVYTDTQYF
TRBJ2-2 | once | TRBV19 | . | TGTGCCAGTACCACCCCATGGGGAGCGACGGGAGAGAGCACCGGGGAGCTGTTTTTT | CASTTPWGATGESTGELFF